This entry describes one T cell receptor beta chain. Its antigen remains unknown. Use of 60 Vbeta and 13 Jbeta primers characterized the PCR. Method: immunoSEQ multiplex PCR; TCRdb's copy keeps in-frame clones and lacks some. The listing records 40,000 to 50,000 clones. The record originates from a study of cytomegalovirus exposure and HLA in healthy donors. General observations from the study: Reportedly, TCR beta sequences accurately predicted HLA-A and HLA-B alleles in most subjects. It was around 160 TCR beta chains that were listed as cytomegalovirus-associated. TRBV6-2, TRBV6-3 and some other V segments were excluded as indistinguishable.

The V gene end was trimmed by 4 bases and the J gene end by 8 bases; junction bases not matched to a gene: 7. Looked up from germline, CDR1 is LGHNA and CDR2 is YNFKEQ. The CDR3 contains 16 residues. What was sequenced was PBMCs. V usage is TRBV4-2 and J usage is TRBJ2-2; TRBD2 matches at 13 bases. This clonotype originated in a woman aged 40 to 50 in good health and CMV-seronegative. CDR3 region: CASSLTSGGASGELFF. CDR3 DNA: TGTGCCAGCAGCCTCACTAGCGGGGGGGCCAGTGGGGAGCTGTTTTTT.